The present entry profiles one T cell receptor beta chain with its context. Its antigen remains unknown. The sample belongs to a study of cytomegalovirus exposure and HLA in healthy donors. On the study more broadly: One earlier analysis, a look at 150 million to 200 million T cells, found roughly 120 million unique TCR beta sequences. The study, taken as a whole, reports: Previously analyzed data showed that most TCR beta V segments were productive at a frequency of about 90% or about 30%. In a later analysis, most CMV-associated TCR beta chains appeared HLA-restricted.

Primers for the PCR totalled 60 Vbeta and 13 Jbeta. Assay: immunoSEQ multiplex PCR; the TCRdb copy retains only in-frame clones and omits some. The sample yields around 190,000 clones, 65% to 90% seen once. CDR3 length equals 14 residues. Germline CDR1 reads MNHEY; CDR2 reads SVGAGI. Unmatched junction bases numbered 2, after V lost 4 bases and J lost 6 bases. The sequenced sample was PBMCs. V gene TRBV6-5 combines with J gene TRBJ2-1; 11 nucleotides match TRBD2. This TCR derives from a woman between 45 and 60 years old in good health and CMV-seronegative. Here the CDR3 DNA reads TGTGCCAGCAGTTTAGCGGGAGGGCGCAATGAGCAGTTCTTC. This codes for CASSLAGGRNEQFF.